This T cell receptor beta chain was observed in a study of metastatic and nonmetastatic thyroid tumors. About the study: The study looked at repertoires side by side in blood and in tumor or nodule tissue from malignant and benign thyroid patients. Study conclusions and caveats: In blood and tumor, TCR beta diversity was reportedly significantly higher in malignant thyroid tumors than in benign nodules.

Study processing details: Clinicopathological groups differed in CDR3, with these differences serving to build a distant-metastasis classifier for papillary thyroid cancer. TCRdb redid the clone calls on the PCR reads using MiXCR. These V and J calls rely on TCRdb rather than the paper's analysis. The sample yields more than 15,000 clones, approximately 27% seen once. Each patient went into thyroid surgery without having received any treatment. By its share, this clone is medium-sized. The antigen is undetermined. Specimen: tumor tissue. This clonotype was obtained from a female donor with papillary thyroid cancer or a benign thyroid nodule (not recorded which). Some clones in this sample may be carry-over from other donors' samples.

The CDR3 reads CSGEPDGETQYF. The CDR3 DNA reads TGCAGTGGCGAACCGGACGGAGAGACCCAGTACTTC. The chain uses TRBV20-1 and TRBJ2-5; D unclear. Trimming removed 7 bases from V and 4 bases from J, with 13 bases in between. Per the germline V gene, CDR1 is DFQATT and CDR2 is SNEGSKA (reference sequence). The CDR3 extends over 12 amino acids.